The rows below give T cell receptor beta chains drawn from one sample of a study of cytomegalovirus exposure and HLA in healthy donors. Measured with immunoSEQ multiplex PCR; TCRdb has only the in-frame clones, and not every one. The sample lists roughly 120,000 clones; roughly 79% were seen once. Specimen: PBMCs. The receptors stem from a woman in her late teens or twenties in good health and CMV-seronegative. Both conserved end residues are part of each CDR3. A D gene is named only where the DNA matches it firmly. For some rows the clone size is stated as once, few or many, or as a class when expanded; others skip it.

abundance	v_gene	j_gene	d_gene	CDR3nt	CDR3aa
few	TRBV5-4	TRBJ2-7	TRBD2	TGTGCCAGCAGCTTTGGGACTAGGGGTCTCGAACAGTACTTC	CASSFGTRGLEQYF
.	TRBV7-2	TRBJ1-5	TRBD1	TGTGCCAGCAGCTTGTTGACAGGGACGGATCAGCCCCAGCATTTT	CASSLLTGTDQPQHF
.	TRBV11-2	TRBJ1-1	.	TGTGCCAGCAGCTTAGCGCGGACAGCCTCCACTGAAGCTTTCTTT	CASSLARTASTEAFF
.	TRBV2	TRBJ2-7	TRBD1	TGTGCCAGCGAACGGACAGGGGGCGAGCAGTACTTC	CASERTGGEQYF
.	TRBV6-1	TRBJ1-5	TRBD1	TGTGCCAGCAGTGAGGGACAGGGTCAGCCCCAGCATTTT	CASSEGQGQPQHF
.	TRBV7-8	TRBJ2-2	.	TGTGCCAGCAGCTTACTTGGGAGCGGGTCCTACACCGGGGAGCTGTTTTTT	CASSLLGSGSYTGELFF
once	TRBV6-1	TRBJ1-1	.	TGTGCCAGCCCCAAGGACCGACAGCCGAACACTGAAGCTTTCTTT	CASPKDRQPNTEAFF
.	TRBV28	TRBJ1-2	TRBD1	TGTGCCAGCACCCCCAGGGGGGTCCACTATGGCTACACCTTC	CASTPRGVHYGYTF
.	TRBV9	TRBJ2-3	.	TGTGCCAGCAGCGCTATACGCACAGATACGCAGTATTTT	CASSAIRTDTQYF
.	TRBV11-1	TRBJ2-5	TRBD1	TGTGCCAGCAGCACCGGACAGGGAAGAGGAGAGACCCAGTACTTC	CASSTGQGRGETQYF
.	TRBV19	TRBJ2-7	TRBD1	TGTGCCAGTAGTATAGGGGACAGGGTCTACGAGCAGTACTTC	CASSIGDRVYEQYF
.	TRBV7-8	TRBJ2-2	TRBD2	TGTGCCAGCAGCGCGTTTAGCGGGGGGAACACCGGGGAGCTGTTTTTT	CASSAFSGGNTGELFF
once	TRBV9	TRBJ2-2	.	TGTGCCAGCAGCGTAGCGATCATCGGCGGGGAGCTGTTTTTT	CASSVAIIGGELFF
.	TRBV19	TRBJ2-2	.	TGTGCCAGTACTCAGGACTTGGGAACCGGGGAGCTGTTTTTT	CASTQDLGTGELFF
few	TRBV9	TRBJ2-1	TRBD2	TGTGCCAGCAGCGCCTCTAGCGGGGGTTACAATGAGCAGTTCTTC	CASSASSGGYNEQFF
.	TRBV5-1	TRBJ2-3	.	TGCGCCAGCGCCCCAGGTCTCGGAGGGACAGATACGCAGTATTTT	CASAPGLGGTDTQYF
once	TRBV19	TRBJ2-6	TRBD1	TGTGCCAGTAGTATACCTCTCGGACAGGTCGTATCTGGGGCCAACGTCCTGACTTTC	CASSIPLGQVVSGANVLTF
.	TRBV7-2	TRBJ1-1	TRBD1	TGTGCCAGCAGCCAGACAGGGAGACGGGCTTTCTTT	CASSQTGRRAFF
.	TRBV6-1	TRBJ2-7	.	TGTGCCAGCGTTGGACAGCAGAAAGTTTACGAGCAGTACTTC	CASVGQQKVYEQYF
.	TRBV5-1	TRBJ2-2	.	TGCGCCAGCAGCTTGGGACTACCCGCGAACACCGGGGAGCTGTTTTTT	CASSLGLPANTGELFF
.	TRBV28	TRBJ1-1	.	TGTGCCAGCCAAGGACAGAAGAACACTGAAGCTTTCTTT	CASQGQKNTEAFF
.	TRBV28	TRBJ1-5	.	TGTGCCAGCAGAGTGCAGAATCAGCCCCAGCATTTT	CASRVQNQPQHF
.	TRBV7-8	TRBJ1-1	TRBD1	TGTGCCAGCAGCTTAGTCCGCAGGGGGGATGCTTTCTTT	CASSLVRRGDAFF
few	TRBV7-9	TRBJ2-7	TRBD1	TGTGCCAGCAGCTCACCTAGGCAGGGGGCGATCTCCCACGAGCAGTACTTC	CASSSPRQGAISHEQYF
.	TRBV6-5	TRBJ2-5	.	TGTGCCAGCAGTTCCCTCGGTGCCATCCAAGAGACCCAGTACTTC	CASSSLGAIQETQYF
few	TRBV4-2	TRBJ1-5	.	TGTGCCAGCGCCTCCGTTCAGGGCGGCAATCAGCCCCAGCATTTT	CASASVQGGNQPQHF
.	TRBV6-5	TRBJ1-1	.	TGTGCCAGCAGCCAAGGCGGGTTGGAAGCTTTCTTT	CASSQGGLEAFF
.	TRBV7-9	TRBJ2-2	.	TGTGCCAGCATCCCCGGGACACCGCACACCGGGGAGCTGTTTTTT	CASIPGTPHTGELFF
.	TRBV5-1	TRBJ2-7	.	TGCGCCAGCAGTTTGGCAGGGTTCTACGAGCAGTACTTC	CASSLAGFYEQYF
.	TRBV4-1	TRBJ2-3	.	TGCGCCAGCAGCGAACACTACACAGATACGCAGTATTTT	CASSEHYTDTQYF
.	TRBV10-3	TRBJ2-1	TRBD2	TGTGCCATCGGGGCTAGCGGGGCATACAATGAGCAGTTCTTC	CAIGASGAYNEQFF
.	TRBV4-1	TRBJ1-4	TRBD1	TGCGCCAGCAGCCAAGATAGGCAGGGGGTTGGGGAGGAAAAACTGTTTTTT	CASSQDRQGVGEEKLFF
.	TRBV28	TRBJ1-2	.	TGTGCCAGCAGTTTAAGTCCTAGCTATGGCTACACCTTC	CASSLSPSYGYTF
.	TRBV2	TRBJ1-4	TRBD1	TGTGCCAGCAGTACTGGACAGGGGGTAACTAATGAAAAACTGTTTTTT	CASSTGQGVTNEKLFF
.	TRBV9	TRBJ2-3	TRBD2	TGTGCCAGCAGCGTCGGGACTAGTGGTTACAATACGCAGTATTTT	CASSVGTSGYNTQYF
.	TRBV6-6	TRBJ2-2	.	TGTGCCAGCAGTCCCGTCGGGGGTAACACCGGGGAGCTGTTTTTT	CASSPVGGNTGELFF
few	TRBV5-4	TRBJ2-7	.	TGTGCCAGCAGCATAGCCGGGACTTCGTCCTACGAGCAGTACTTC	CASSIAGTSSYEQYF
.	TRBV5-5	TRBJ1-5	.	TGTGCCAGCAGCTTGGAGAGGCAGAATAGCAATCAGCCCCAGCATTTT	CASSLERQNSNQPQHF
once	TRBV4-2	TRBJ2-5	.	TGTGCCAGCAGCCAAGACGGACTTAGGAGGACCCAGTACTTC	CASSQDGLRRTQYF
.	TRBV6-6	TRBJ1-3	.	TGTGCCAGCAGTTCAGGAGGGTTCGCTGGAAACACCATATATTTT	CASSSGGFAGNTIYF
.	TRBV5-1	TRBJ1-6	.	TGCGCCAGCAGCTTTAACGACTTCGGGGATTCACCCCTCCACTTT	CASSFNDFGDSPLHF
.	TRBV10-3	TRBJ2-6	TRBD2	TGTGCCTCACAGGGACTAGCGGGGGGGGCTGGGGCCAACGTCCTGACTTTC	CASQGLAGGAGANVLTF
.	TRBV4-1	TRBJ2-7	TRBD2	TGCGCCAGCAGCCTTATAGCGGGGGCTCTATACGAGCAGTACTTC	CASSLIAGALYEQYF
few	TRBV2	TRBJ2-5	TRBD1	TGTGCCAGCAGTGTATCGACAGGGGTGGGGACCCAGTACTTC	CASSVSTGVGTQYF
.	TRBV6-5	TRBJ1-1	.	TGTGCCAGCAGTACCGGGGGACAAGCTTTCTTT	CASSTGGQAFF
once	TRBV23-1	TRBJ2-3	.	TGCGCCAGCAGTCCTATTGCCTTTGAGGGGGTGGTCACAGATACGCAGTATTTT	CASSPIAFEGVVTDTQYF
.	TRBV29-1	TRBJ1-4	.	TGCAGCATTCGCCTGGGGGCGGATAATGAAAAACTGTTTTTT	CSIRLGADNEKLFF
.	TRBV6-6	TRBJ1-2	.	TGTGCCAGCAGTTACCAGAAGTATGGCTACACCTTC	CASSYQKYGYTF
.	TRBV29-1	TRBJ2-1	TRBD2	TGCAGCGTTGAGCCTAGCGGTTACAATGAGCAGTTCTTC	CSVEPSGYNEQFF